Following are 8 T cell receptor beta chains from one sample sequenced in a study of cytomegalovirus exposure and HLA in healthy donors (dated 2017 in TCRdb). The library was made by the immunoSEQ multiplex PCR assay. The multiplex PCR relied on a mix of 60 forward primers for TCR Vbeta segments and 13 reverse primers for TCR Jbeta segments. Not all clones reach the TCRdb copy of this immuneACCESS table, which keeps in-frame sequences only. Checked studies attribute under half of the gap to unresolved V genes and leave the rest unexplained. The sample records approximately 120,000 clones, roughly 76% of which are singletons. Of the sample, less than 15% is held by the ten largest clones. Input material: PBMCs. These receptors were taken from a woman aged 55-69 years in good health and CMV-seropositive.

This clone was found a few times. The chain employs TRBV5-4 and TRBJ2-3, with 13 bases aligning to TRBD2. CDR3 length: 16 residues. CDR1 and CDR2 from the germline V gene are SGHNT and YYREEE (reference sequence). The J segment lost 3 bases and the V segment lost 4 bases, leaving 5 bases of the junction unmatched. The CDR3 spells CASSHGTSGVTDTQYF. CDR3 nucleotide sequence: TGTGCCAGCAGCCACGGGACTAGCGGGGTTACAGATACGCAGTATTTT.

The rearrangement links TRBV18 to TRBJ2-1; 12 nucleotides align to TRBD2. J lost 6 bases, V lost 3 bases, and 9 bases had no gene match. The germline V gene has CDR1 KGHSH and CDR2 LQKENI. This CDR3 has 17 amino acids. CDR3 nucleotide sequence: TGTGCCAGCTCACCCTACCTGACTAGCGGGAGTTCCAATGAGCAGTTCTTC. It encodes CASSPYLTSGSSNEQFF.

The chain is built from TRBV5-1 and TRBJ2-5; 11 bases are shared with TRBD1. Matching the DNA end better, TRBJ2-7 makes the J call doubtful. This CDR3 comprises 16 residues. Germline CDR1 and CDR2: SGHRS and YFSETQ. The CDR3 region has the DNA TGCGCCAGCAGCTTCCTTAGTGGACAGGGGGCTGGCGAGCAGTACTTC. Translated: CASSFLSGQGAGEQYF.

The J gene is TRBJ2-5, the V gene TRBV7-9; D call uncertain. The germline gives CDR1 SEHNR, CDR2 FQNEAQ (reference sequence). CDR3 length: 17 residues. Trimming shortened V by 2 bases and J by 0 bases, and 16 bases separated the two germline ends. The CDR3 DNA follows: TGTGCCAGCAGCTTATCTGCCCTAGGTCCCCACCAAGAGACCCAGTACTTC. Protein sequence: CASSLSALGPHQETQYF.

This clone was observed once. V and J are TRBV6-6 and TRBJ1-6; D gene ambiguous. V dropped 4 bases and J dropped 13 bases, with 14 bases sitting between them. CDR1 MNHNY and CDR2 SVGAGI come from the germline V gene (reference sequence). The CDR3 is 13 residues long. CDR3 loop: CASSSPQLSPLHF. CDR3 nucleotide sequence: TGTGCCAGCAGTTCCCCCCAACTTTCCCCCCTCCACTTT.

This clone is a singleton in its sample. The chain has TRBV30 and TRBJ2-1, with TRBD2 matching over 10 bases. The V and J ends lost 3 bases and 9 bases, in that order; junction bases with no gene match: 8. The CDR3 has 14 residues. Germline V gene sequence: CDR1 GTSNPN, CDR2 SVGIG (reference sequence). The CDR3 nucleotides read TGTGCCTGGAGCCACGGACTAGCGGTAGCTGAGCAGTTCTTC. Its protein product is CAWSHGLAVAEQFF.

V is TRBV4-2 and J is TRBJ1-4; maybe TRBD1 (6 bases). The CDR3 consists of 18 residues. V was trimmed by 3 bases and J by 8 bases, leaving 25 bases between them. Germline V gives CDR1 LGHNA, CDR2 YNFKEQ. Here the CDR3 DNA reads TGTGCCAGCAGCCATCCCGGGGGGACCGGATCGAGGGGGGAAAAACTGTTTTTT. Translated: CASSHPGGTGSRGEKLFF.

The gene calls are TRBV11-1 and TRBJ2-5, with 7 bases matching TRBD1. CDR1 is SGHAT, CDR2 FQDESV, per germline (reference sequence). V was pared by 1 base and J by 5 bases, with 4 bases of the junction left unmatched. This CDR3 spans 14 amino acids. The CDR3 region has the DNA TGTGCCAGCAGCTTAGGACAGGGCGTGGAGACCCAGTACTTC. It yields the protein CASSLGQGVETQYF.